Presented here are 11 T cell receptor beta chains from one specimen sequenced in a study of T cell changes during pregnancy in multiple sclerosis (dated by TCRdb to the late 2010s). Library generation was performed with the immunoSEQ multiplex PCR assay. The source is immuneACCESS, and TCRdb retained only in-frame sequences with V and J called. Part of the clones is not carried over; for the studies checked, unresolved V genes explain less than half of this, and the remainder is unexplained. The sample contains 20,000 to 25,000 clones, approximately 92% of them found a single time. The ten largest make up roughly 7% of the sample. The sample in question was CD8+ T cells from peripheral blood mononuclear cells, obtained in the third trimester of pregnancy. These receptors all stem from a female donor with multiple sclerosis, enrolled in a pregnancy study.

This chain uses TRBV7-8 with TRBJ1-5; D unresolved. Germline-derived CDR1 and CDR2 are SGHVS and FQNEAQ. The V end was cut by 1 base, the J end by 6 bases, with 16 bases between. The CDR3 is 16 amino acids. The CDR3 nucleotides are TGTGCCAGCAGCTTAGTGCAACGGGAGGTAATTCAGCCCCAGCATTTT. Translated: CASSLVQREVIQPQHF.

V usage is TRBV29-1 and J usage is TRBJ2-7; possible D gene TRBD2, 6 bases. Germline V gene data show CDR1 as SQVTM and CDR2 as ANQGSEA. V lost 4 bases and J lost 5, with 9 bases in between. This CDR3 region has 11 residues. CDR3 in amino acids: CSVGREDEQYF. The CDR3 nucleotides read TGCAGCGTTGGGAGGGAGGACGAGCAGTACTTC.

V is TRBV27 and J is TRBJ2-7; D gene unclear. Per the germline V gene, CDR1 is MNHEY and CDR2 is SMNVEV (reference sequence). Trimming took 7 bases from V and 0 from J, leaving 16 bases between them. The CDR3 length is 15 residues. The CDR3 protein is CASKLTGLHSYEQYF. In nucleotides, the CDR3 is TGTGCCAGCAAATTGACCGGGTTACACTCCTACGAGCAGTACTTC.

The chain is built from TRBV7-6 and TRBJ2-1; TRBD2 matches 7 bases. The CDR3 extends over 13 amino acids. Germline lookup yields CDR1 SGHVS and CDR2 FNYEAQ. Trimming removed 1 base from V and 8 bases from J; junction bases left unmatched: 2. The CDR3 DNA reads as TGTGCCAGCAGCTTAGTTCTAGCGGATGAGCAGTTCTTC. Its protein is CASSLVLADEQFF.

This chain links TRBV7-8 with TRBJ2-1; perhaps TRBD1 as D (6 bases). CDR1 is SGHVS, CDR2 FQNEAQ, per germline. The V end lost 0 bases, the J end lost 5 bases, and 26 bases lay between the germline ends. This CDR3 has 20 residues. The CDR3 reads CASSLATWQVKFTGNNEQFF. CDR3 in DNA: TGTGCCAGCAGCTTAGCGACTTGGCAGGTAAAGTTCACAGGGAACAATGAGCAGTTCTTC.

The rearrangement links TRBV20-1 to TRBJ1-2; D possibly corresponds to TRBD1 (6 bases). CDR3 length equals 11 residues. From germline, CDR1 is DFQATT and CDR2 SNEGSKA (reference sequence). The V and J ends lost 7 bases and 5 bases respectively, with 11 bases between them. CDR3 in DNA: TGCAGTGTCACAGGGAGTTATGGCTACACCTTC. The encoded protein is CSVTGSYGYTF.

The V and J genes are TRBV6-1 and TRBJ2-7; D is possibly TRBD1 (5 bases). CDR1 and CDR2 from the germline V gene are MNHNS and SASEGT. This CDR3 is built from 13 residues. The V end was cut by 6 bases, the J end by 2 bases, with 11 bases between. The CDR3 DNA reads as TGTGCCAGCAGCTCGGACATGACCTACGAGCAGTACTTC. This gives the protein CASSSDMTYEQYF.

V gene TRBV4-3 combines with J gene TRBJ1-4, with TRBD1 matching over 10 bases. The germline V gene has CDR1 LGHNA and CDR2 YSLEER. The CDR3 is made up of 16 amino acids. The V and J ends lost 0 bases and 5 bases, in that order; junction bases with no gene match: 3. The CDR3 DNA reads TGCGCCAGCAGCCAAGACGGGGGACAGGGGAATGAAAAACTGTTTTTT. It encodes CASSQDGGQGNEKLFF.

The V gene is TRBV4-3, the J gene TRBJ1-1; the D gene is possibly TRBD1 (5 bases). With 0 bases removed from V and 1 base from J, the gap between germline ends came to 15 bases. CDR3 size: 17 residues. Germline assignment: CDR1 LGHNA and CDR2 YSLEER. CDR3 nucleotide sequence: TGCGCCAGCAGCCAAGATCTGGGGCTGGCGCGGAACACTGAAGCTTTCTTT. Protein: CASSQDLGLARNTEAFF.

The chain employs TRBV14 and TRBJ1-4; 9 nucleotides align to TRBD1. V shed 5 bases, J shed 5 bases, and the junction held 6 bases outside the gene matches. There are 15 residues in the CDR3. CDR1 and CDR2 (germline): SGHDN, FVKESK. The CDR3 loop is CASSLTGGPNEKLFF. CDR3 coding DNA: TGTGCCAGCAGCTTAACAGGGGGCCCGAATGAAAAACTGTTTTTT.

The V gene is TRBV5-4, the J gene TRBJ2-7; 9 nucleotides match TRBD2. The CDR3 has 14 residues. The germline CDR1 and CDR2 sequences are SGHNT and YYREEE (reference sequence). Trimming at V came to 4 bases and at J to 1 base, leaving 3 bases not matched to a gene. CDR3 region: CASSLTSGSYEQYF. In nucleotides, the CDR3 is TGTGCCAGCAGCCTGACTAGCGGATCCTACGAGCAGTACTTC. Complete variable domain (other parts from reference TRBV5-4 and TRBJ2-7): ETGVTQSPTHLIKTRGQQVTLRCSSQSGHNTVSWYQQALGQGPQFIFQYYREEENGRGNFPPRFSGLQFPNYSSELNVNALELDDSALYLCASSLTSGSYEQYFGPGTRLTVT.